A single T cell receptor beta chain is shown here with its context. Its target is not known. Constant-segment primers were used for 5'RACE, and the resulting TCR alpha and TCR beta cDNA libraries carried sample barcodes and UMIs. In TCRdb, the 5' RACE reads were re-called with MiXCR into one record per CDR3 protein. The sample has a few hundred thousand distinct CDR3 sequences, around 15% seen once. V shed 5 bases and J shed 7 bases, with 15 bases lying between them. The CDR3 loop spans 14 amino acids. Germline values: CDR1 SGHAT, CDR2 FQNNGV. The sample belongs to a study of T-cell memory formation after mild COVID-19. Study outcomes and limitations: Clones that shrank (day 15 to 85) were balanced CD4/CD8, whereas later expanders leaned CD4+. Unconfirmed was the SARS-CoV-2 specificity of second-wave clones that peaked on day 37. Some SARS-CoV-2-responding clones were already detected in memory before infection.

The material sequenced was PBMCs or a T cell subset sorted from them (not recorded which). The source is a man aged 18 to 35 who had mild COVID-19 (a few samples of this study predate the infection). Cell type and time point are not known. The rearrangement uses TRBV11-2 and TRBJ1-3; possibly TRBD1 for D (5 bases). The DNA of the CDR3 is TGTGCCAGCAGCACAGGTCCCAATGGGAACACCATATATTTT. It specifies CASSTGPNGNTIYF. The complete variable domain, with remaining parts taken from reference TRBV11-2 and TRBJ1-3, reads EAGVAQSPRYKIIEKRQSVAFWCNPISGHATLYWYQQILGQGPKLLIQFQNNGVVDDSQLPKDRFSAERLKGVDSTLKIQPAKLEDSAVYLCASSTGPNGNTIYFGEGSWLTVV.